These T cell receptor beta chains were read from a single sample in a study of CD8 T cells in Susac syndrome. TCRdb passed the immunoSEQ multiplex PCR reads through MiXCR, listing each CDR3 protein once. The table shows 75,000 to 100,000 distinct CDR3 sequences, with nearly 95% occurring only once. Specimen: CD8+ T cells from PBMCs. Every receptor here comes from a human donor with Susac syndrome. Both conserved end residues are part of each CDR3. The D gene is left open where the match is weak. The listing skips clone size in some rows; elsewhere it reads once, few, many or a size class.

size	V	D	J	CDR3	DNA
.	TRBV19	TRBD1	TRBJ2-5	CASSTGTDQETQYF	TGTGCCAGTAGTACCGGGACAGACCAAGAGACCCAGTACTTC
.	TRBV5-1	.	TRBJ1-3	CASSLWAAAGNTIYF	TGCGCCAGCAGCTTGTGGGCCGCGGCTGGAAACACCATATATTTT
.	TRBV4-2	.	TRBJ1-4	CASSQTTGATNEKLFF	TGTGCCAGCAGCCAGACGACAGGCGCAACTAATGAAAAACTGTTTTTT
once	TRBV25-1	.	TRBJ2-3	CASSESRISSTDTQYF	TGTGCCAGCAGTGAATCCCGGATATCTAGCACAGATACGCAGTATTTT
.	TRBV4-2	TRBD2	TRBJ2-7	CASSQGREGFPYEQYF	TGTGCCAGCAGCCAGGGAAGGGAGGGGTTTCCCTACGAGCAGTACTTC
.	TRBV7-9	TRBD1	TRBJ2-7	CASSGRQGAYEQYF	TGTGCCAGCAGCGGACGACAGGGGGCTTACGAGCAGTACTTC
.	TRBV28	.	TRBJ1-1	CASSFEVTEAFF	TGTGCCAGCAGTTTTGAGGTAACTGAAGCTTTCTTT
.	TRBV20-1	TRBD1	TRBJ2-3	CSAREPTDRDADTQYF	TGCAGTGCTAGAGAACCCACGGACAGGGATGCAGATACGCAGTATTTT
.	TRBV20-1	.	TRBJ1-5	CSARDGYSNQPQHF	TGCAGTGCAAGAGACGGATATAGCAATCAGCCCCAGCATTTT
.	TRBV20-1	.	TRBJ1-1	CSAPRGNTEAFF	TGCAGTGCTCCCCGGGGGAACACTGAAGCTTTCTTT
.	TRBV21-1	.	TRBJ2-7	CASSIPSGGPRHEQYF	TGTGCCAGCAGCATACCTAGCGGAGGTCCGAGGCACGAGCAGTACTTC
.	TRBV5-6	TRBD1	TRBJ2-4	CASSVDGQGRIQYF	TGTGCCAGCAGCGTGGACGGACAGGGTCGAATTCAGTACTTC
.	TRBV6-2/TRBV6-3	.	TRBJ2-4	CASSYGSGPNIQYF	TGTGCCAGCAGTTACGGGAGCGGACCAAACATTCAGTACTTC
.	TRBV6-5	.	TRBJ2-7	CASTPDRRDEQYF	TGTGCCAGCACCCCGGACAGGAGGGACGAGCAGTACTTC
.	TRBV27	.	TRBJ2-7	CASGGSYEQYF	TGTGCCAGCGGGGGCTCCTACGAGCAGTACTTC
.	TRBV30	.	TRBJ2-2	CAWSATETGELFF	TGTGCCTGGAGTGCGACAGAAACCGGGGAGCTGTTTTTT
.	TRBV19	.	TRBJ1-4	CASSIQDVGEKLFF	TGTGCCAGTAGTATCCAGGACGTGGGTGAAAAACTGTTTTTT
once	TRBV15	.	TRBJ2-3	CATSRYGEGADTQYF	TGTGCCACCAGCAGATACGGCGAGGGGGCAGATACGCAGTATTTT
.	TRBV15	TRBD1	TRBJ2-1	CATSRSTQGNGEQFF	TGTGCCACCAGCAGATCTACACAGGGGAATGGCGAGCAGTTCTTC
once	TRBV27	TRBD1	TRBJ1-5	CAKYRGSNQPQHF	TGTGCCAAATACAGGGGGAGCAATCAGCCCCAGCATTTT
.	TRBV14	.	TRBJ2-3	CMRQLTDTQYF	TGTATGAGACAGCTCACAGATACGCAGTATTTT
once	TRBV7-2	.	TRBJ1-1	CASSLGGWAFF	TGTGCCAGCAGCTTAGGCGGGTGGGCTTTCTTT
once	TRBV19	.	TRBJ2-5	CASSARRSDQETQYF	TGTGCCAGTAGTGCCCGTAGGAGCGACCAAGAGACCCAGTACTTC
.	TRBV9	.	TRBJ1-2	CASSVMDEPDPYGYTF	TGTGCCAGCAGCGTCATGGACGAACCAGATCCCTATGGCTACACCTTC
.	TRBV19	TRBD2	TRBJ2-1	CASSYGTSGMNEQFF	TGTGCCAGTAGCTACGGGACTAGCGGGATGAATGAGCAGTTCTTC
.	TRBV7-9	.	TRBJ2-1	CASSFADWASSYNEQFF	TGTGCCAGCAGCTTTGCGGACTGGGCGAGCTCCTACAATGAGCAGTTCTTC
.	TRBV19	.	TRBJ2-5	CASSPSGLQPGETQYF	TGTGCCAGTAGTCCCTCGGGACTCCAACCCGGAGAGACCCAGTACTTC
once	TRBV20-1	.	TRBJ1-5	CSARDWQVEGNQPQHF	TGCAGTGCTAGAGATTGGCAGGTGGAGGGCAATCAGCCCCAGCATTTT
once	TRBV7-9	.	TRBJ2-5	CASSLALDLTKETQYF	TGTGCCAGCAGCTTAGCCCTGGACCTAACTAAAGAGACCCAGTACTTC
.	TRBV5-1	.	TRBJ1-2	CASSLEPGDRYGYTF	TGCGCCAGCAGCTTGGAACCCGGAGACCGCTATGGCTACACCTTC
.	TRBV7-6	.	TRBJ2-5	CASSLEYQVQETQYF	TGTGCCAGCAGCCTTGAGTACCAGGTCCAAGAGACCCAGTACTTC
.	TRBV15	.	TRBJ1-1	CATSSSMGTEAFF	TGTGCCACCAGCAGTTCCATGGGGACTGAAGCTTTCTTT
.	TRBV19	TRBD1	TRBJ2-5	CASSADRDPQETQYF	TGTGCCAGTAGTGCGGACAGGGATCCACAAGAGACCCAGTACTTC
.	TRBV11-1	.	TRBJ2-1	CASSPATTDISYNEQFF	TGTGCCAGCAGCCCCGCCACGACCGATATCTCCTACAATGAGCAGTTCTTC
.	TRBV27	.	TRBJ2-3	CASSLSRDSDTQYF	TGTGCCAGCAGTTTATCCCGCGATTCGGATACGCAGTATTTT
.	TRBV12-3/TRBV12-4	.	TRBJ2-3	CASREESRSTDTQYF	TGTGCCAGCAGGGAGGAAAGTAGGAGCACAGATACGCAGTATTTT
.	TRBV9	TRBD2	TRBJ2-1	CASSDGTSAYNEQFF	TGTGCCAGCAGCGACGGGACTAGCGCTTACAATGAGCAGTTCTTC
.	TRBV5-1	.	TRBJ2-7	CASSLDQSYEQYF	TGCGCCAGCAGCTTGGATCAGTCCTACGAGCAGTACTTC
.	TRBV6-2/TRBV6-3	.	TRBJ2-7	CVSSFGRASYEQYF	TGTGTCTCCAGTTTCGGCAGGGCCTCCTACGAGCAGTACTTC
.	TRBV29-1	TRBD2	TRBJ2-2	CSGTSGTTNTGELFF	TGCAGTGGAACTAGCGGAACGACGAACACCGGGGAGCTGTTTTTT
.	TRBV20-1	.	TRBJ2-7	CSAWDFYEQYF	TGCAGTGCTTGGGACTTCTACGAGCAGTACTTC
.	TRBV25-1	.	TRBJ1-5	CASSDVGWQPQHF	TGTGCCAGCAGTGACGTGGGATGGCAGCCCCAGCATTTT
.	TRBV12-3/TRBV12-4	.	TRBJ1-4	CASSDYGGLGEKLFF	TGTGCCAGCAGTGATTATGGGGGGCTTGGTGAAAAACTGTTTTTT
few	TRBV3-1	.	TRBJ2-3	CASSKWGFTDTQYF	TGTGCCAGCAGCAAATGGGGATTCACAGATACGCAGTATTTT
.	TRBV11-1	TRBD2	TRBJ2-1	CASSLSAGAPREQFF	TGTGCCAGCAGCTTATCAGCGGGAGCACCCCGGGAGCAGTTCTTC
.	TRBV11-2	.	TRBJ1-2	CASSFQGDYGYTF	TGTGCCAGCAGTTTCCAGGGAGACTATGGCTACACCTTC
.	TRBV28	.	TRBJ2-7	CASSYQTEQYF	TGTGCCAGCAGTTACCAAACCGAGCAGTACTTC
.	TRBV3-1	.	TRBJ2-1	CASSHGDHQRNEQFF	TGTGCCAGCAGCCACGGAGATCACCAGAGGAATGAGCAGTTCTTC
.	TRBV15	.	TRBJ1-4	CATSREEIGSSEKLFF	TGTGCCACCAGCAGAGAGGAAATTGGGTCCTCGGAAAAACTGTTTTTT
.	TRBV5-4	TRBD1	TRBJ1-1	CASSPTDRAEAFF	TGTGCCAGCAGCCCAACGGACAGGGCTGAAGCTTTCTTT
.	TRBV2	TRBD1	TRBJ2-7	CATRQGESEQYF	TGTGCCACCAGACAGGGTGAGAGCGAGCAGTACTTC
once	TRBV3-1	.	TRBJ2-7	CATSYDSSYEQYF	TGTGCCACGTCGTATGACAGCTCCTACGAGCAGTACTTC